This T cell receptor (beta chain) was identified in a study of T cell responses to AZD1222 COVID-19 vaccine. V lost 2 bases and J 7 bases, leaving 9 bases between the germline ends. Germline CDR1 MNHEY, CDR2 SVGAGI. This CDR3 comprises 12 residues. Points on this clone: Its specificity is unknown.

Assay: immunoSEQ multiplex PCR; the TCRdb copy retains only in-frame clones and omits some. The profile shows under 200,000 clones, over 90% of them singletons. Study observations and caveats: After the peak T cell response, and only then, were repertoires sampled. Spike-specific TCR breadth and depth both grew after two AZD1222 doses.

The gene calls are TRBV6-5 and TRBJ2-7; TRBD1 is a possible D gene (5 bases). This material consisted of peripheral blood, taken on day 0 of AZD1222 vaccination. The clonotype comes from an adult in good health. In DNA, the CDR3 is TGTGCCAGCAGTTACGTGGGGCGGGAGCAGTACTTC. It codes for CASSYVGREQYF.